Presented here are 10 T cell receptor beta chains from one specimen sequenced in a study of T cell responses to AZD1222 COVID-19 vaccine. Here immunoSEQ multiplex PCR was the method, and the copy in TCRdb shows in-frame clones only, minus some. This repertoire shows about 180,000 clones, around 90% found once; its top ten account for about 3%. The starting material was peripheral blood, obtained on day 0 of AZD1222 vaccination. The receptors originated from an adult in good health.

The gene calls are TRBV2 and TRBJ2-7, with 9 bases fitting TRBD1. The V segment lost 4 bases and the J segment 5 bases; nucleotides outside the gene matches: 9. Germline CDR1 reads SNHLY; CDR2 reads FYNNEI. The CDR3 runs to 15 residues. The CDR3 reads CASSGAGQGSHEQYF. In nucleotides, the CDR3 is TGTGCCAGCAGTGGTGCGGGACAGGGTAGCCACGAGCAGTACTTC. Looking up the rest from reference TRBV2 and TRBJ2-7 gives the full variable domain: EPEVTQTPSHQVTQMGQEVILRCVPISNHLYFYWYRQILGQKVEFLVSFYNNEISEKSEIFDDQFSVERPDGSNFTLKIRSTKLEDSAMYFCASSGAGQGSHEQYFGPGTRLTVT.

The CDR3 reads CASSGDPLAGVADTQYF. The CDR3 nucleotides read TGTGCCAGCAGTGGAGACCCTTTAGCGGGAGTTGCAGATACGCAGTATTTT. The rearrangement joins TRBV6-1 to TRBJ2-3, with TRBD2 matching 9 bases. The J segment lost 4 bases and the V segment lost 4 bases, leaving 12 bases of the junction unmatched. The V gene's germline CDR1 is MNHNS and CDR2 SASEGT. CDR3 length: 17 amino acids.

The V gene is TRBV11-3, the J gene TRBJ2-3, with 11 positions matching TRBD2. Germline V gene data show CDR1 as SGHNT and CDR2 as YENEEA. With 1 base clipped from V and 2 bases from J, the junction kept 8 bases outside the gene matches. The CDR3 extends over 18 amino acids. Here the CDR3 DNA reads TGTGCCAGCAGCTTAGTGGCTAGCGGGAGGCAACTCACAGATACGCAGTATTTT. This translates into CASSLVASGRQLTDTQYF.

The chain links TRBV20-1 to TRBJ1-1, with D uncertain. Germline V gene lookup returns CDR1 DFQATT and CDR2 SNEGSKA (reference sequence). CDR3 length: 11 amino acids. V was trimmed by 6 bases and J by 5 bases, leaving 10 bases between them. CDR3 DNA: TGCAGTGCCCAAAAATTAACTGAAGCTTTCTTT. Translation: CSAQKLTEAFF.

The CDR3 protein is CASSLGGNLYGYTF. In nucleotides, the CDR3 is TGCGCCAGCAGCTTGGGGGGAAACCTCTATGGCTACACCTTC. This rearrangement joins TRBV5-1 to TRBJ1-2; D remains unclear. The CDR3 is made up of 14 amino acids. Germline assignment: CDR1 SGHRS and CDR2 YFSETQ. Trimming shortened V by 0 bases and J by 4 bases, and 10 bases separated the two germline ends. Full variable domain (remainder filled in from reference TRBV5-1 and TRBJ1-2): KAGVTQTPRYLIKTRGQQVTLSCSPISGHRSVSWYQQTPGQGLQFLFEYFSETQRNKGNFPGRFSGRQFSNSRSEMNVSTLELGDSALYLCASSLGGNLYGYTFGSGTRLTVV.

The chain links TRBV30 to TRBJ2-7; perhaps TRBD2 as D (5 bases). This CDR3 has 12 amino acids. V was cut by 8 bases and J by 4 bases, with 15 bases left in between. Germline CDR1 reads GTSNPN; CDR2 reads SVGIG (reference sequence). The CDR3 region is CAGTSSGYEQYF. CDR3 DNA sequence: TGTGCCGGAACCTCGAGCGGTTACGAGCAGTACTTC.

J is TRBJ1-1 and V is TRBV30; 9 positions match TRBD1. CDR1 and CDR2 (germline): GTSNPN, SVGIG (reference sequence). There are 18 residues in the CDR3. The junction had 22 bases not matched to a gene; V was cut back by 3 bases and J by 8 bases. The CDR3 loop is CAWSLPGTGSFSRLEAFF. The CDR3 DNA reads TGTGCCTGGAGCCTCCCCGGGACAGGGAGTTTCTCCCGGTTAGAAGCTTTCTTT.

The V call is TRBV3-1 (or the pseudogene TRBV3-2), the J call TRBJ2-3, with 11 bases lining up with TRBD1. CDR3 length: 17 residues. Germline V gene data show CDR1 as LGHDT and CDR2 as YNNKEL (reference sequence). Trimming cost V 3 bases and J 4 bases; bases outside gene matches: 9. CDR3 sequence: CASSQSGQGATADTQYF. The CDR3 nucleotides read TGTGCCAGCAGCCAGAGCGGACAGGGGGCGACGGCAGATACGCAGTATTTT.

The chain recombines TRBV5-1 with TRBJ2-2; D perhaps matches TRBD1 (5 bases). V shed 7 bases and J shed 0 bases, with 13 bases lying between them. The CDR3 loop spans 15 amino acids. Germline V gene data show CDR1 as SGHRS and CDR2 as YFSETQ. As DNA, the CDR3 is TGCGCCAGCCAGGGCACAGACTCGAACACCGGGGAGCTGTTTTTT. Protein: CASQGTDSNTGELFF.

V is TRBV4-1 and J is TRBJ1-1, with D perhaps TRBD1 (6 bases). V lost 1 base to trimming and J lost 0 bases, with 15 bases between them. Germline V CDR1 and CDR2: MGHRA, YSYEKL. The CDR3 loop spans 17 amino acids. The DNA for the CDR3 is TGCGCCAGCAGCCAAGGTGGACAGATTAGTGTGAACACTGAAGCTTTCTTT. Its translation: CASSQGGQISVNTEAFF.